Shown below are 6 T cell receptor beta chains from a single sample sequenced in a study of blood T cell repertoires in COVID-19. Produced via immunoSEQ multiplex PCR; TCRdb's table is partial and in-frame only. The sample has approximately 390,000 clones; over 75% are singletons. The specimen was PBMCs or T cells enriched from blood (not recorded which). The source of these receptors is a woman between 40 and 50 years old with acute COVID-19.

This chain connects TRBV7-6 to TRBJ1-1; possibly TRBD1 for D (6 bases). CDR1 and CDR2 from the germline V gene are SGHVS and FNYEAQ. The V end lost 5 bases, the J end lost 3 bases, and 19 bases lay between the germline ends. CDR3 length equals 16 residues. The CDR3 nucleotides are TGTGCCAGCAGCCGAGAATCTGGGGGCTGGGACACTGAAGCTTTCTTT. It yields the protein CASSRESGGWDTEAFF.

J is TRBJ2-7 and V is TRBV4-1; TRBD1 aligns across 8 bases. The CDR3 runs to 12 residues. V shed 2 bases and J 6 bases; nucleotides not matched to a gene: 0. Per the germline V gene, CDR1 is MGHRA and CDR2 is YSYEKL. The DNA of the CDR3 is TGCGCCAGCAGCCAAACAGGGGGCGAGCAGTACTTC. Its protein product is CASSQTGGEQYF.

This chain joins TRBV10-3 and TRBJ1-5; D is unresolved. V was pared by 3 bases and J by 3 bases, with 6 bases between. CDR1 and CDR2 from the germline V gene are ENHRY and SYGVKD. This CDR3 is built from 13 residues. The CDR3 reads CAISEQPNQPQHF. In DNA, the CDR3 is TGTGCCATCAGTGAACAGCCCAATCAGCCCCAGCATTTT.

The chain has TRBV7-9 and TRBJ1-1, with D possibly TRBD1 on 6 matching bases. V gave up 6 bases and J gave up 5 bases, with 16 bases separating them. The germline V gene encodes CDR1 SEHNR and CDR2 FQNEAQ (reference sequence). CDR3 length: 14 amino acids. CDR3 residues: CASSSAQGSTEAFF. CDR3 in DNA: TGTGCCAGCAGTTCCGCTCAGGGGTCGACTGAAGCTTTCTTT.

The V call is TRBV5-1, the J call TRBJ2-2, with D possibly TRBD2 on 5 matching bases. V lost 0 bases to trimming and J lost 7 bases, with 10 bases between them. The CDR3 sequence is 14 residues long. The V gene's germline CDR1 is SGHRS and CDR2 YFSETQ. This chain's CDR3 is CASSLGSGNGELFF. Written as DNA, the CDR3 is TGCGCCAGCAGCTTGGGGTCCGGGAACGGGGAGCTGTTTTTT. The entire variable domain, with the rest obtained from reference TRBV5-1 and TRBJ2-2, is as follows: KAGVTQTPRYLIKTRGQQVTLSCSPISGHRSVSWYQQTPGQGLQFLFEYFSETQRNKGNFPGRFSGRQFSNSRSEMNVSTLELGDSALYLCASSLGSGNGELFFGEGSRLTVL.

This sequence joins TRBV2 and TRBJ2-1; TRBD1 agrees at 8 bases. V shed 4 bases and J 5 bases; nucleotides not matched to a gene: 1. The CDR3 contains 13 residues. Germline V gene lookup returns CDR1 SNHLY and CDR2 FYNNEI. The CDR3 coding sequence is TGTGCCAGCAGTGGGGGACAGGACAATGAGCAGTTCTTC. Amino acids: CASSGGQDNEQFF.